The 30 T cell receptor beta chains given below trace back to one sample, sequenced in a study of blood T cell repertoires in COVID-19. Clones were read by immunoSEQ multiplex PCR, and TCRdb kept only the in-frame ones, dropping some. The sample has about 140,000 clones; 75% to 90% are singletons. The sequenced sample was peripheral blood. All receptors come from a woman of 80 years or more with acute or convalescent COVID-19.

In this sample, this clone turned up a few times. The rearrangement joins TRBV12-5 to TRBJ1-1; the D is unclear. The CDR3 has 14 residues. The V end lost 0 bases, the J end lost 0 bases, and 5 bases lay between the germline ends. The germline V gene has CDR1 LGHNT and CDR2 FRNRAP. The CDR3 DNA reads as TGTGCTAGTGGTTTGGTACGGGTGAACACTGAAGCTTTCTTT. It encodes CASGLVRVNTEAFF.

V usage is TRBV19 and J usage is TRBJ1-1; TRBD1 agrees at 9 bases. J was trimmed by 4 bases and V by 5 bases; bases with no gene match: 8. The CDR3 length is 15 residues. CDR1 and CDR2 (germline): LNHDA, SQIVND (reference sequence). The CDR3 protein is CASSGRGQGSTEAFF. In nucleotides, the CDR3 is TGTGCCAGTAGTGGTAGAGGACAGGGGTCCACTGAAGCTTTCTTT.

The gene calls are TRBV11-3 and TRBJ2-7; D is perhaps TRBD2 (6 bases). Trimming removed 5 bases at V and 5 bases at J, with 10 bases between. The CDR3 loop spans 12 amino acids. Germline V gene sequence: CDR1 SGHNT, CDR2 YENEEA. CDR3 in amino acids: CASSPGGNEQYF. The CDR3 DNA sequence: TGTGCCAGCAGCCCTGGAGGGAACGAGCAGTACTTC. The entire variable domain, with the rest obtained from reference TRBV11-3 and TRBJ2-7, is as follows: EAGVVQSPRYKIIEKKQPVAFWCNPISGHNTLYWYLQNLGQGPELLIRYENEEAVDDSQLPKDRFSAERLKGVDSTLKIQPAELGDSAVYLCASSPGGNEQYFGPGTRLTVT.

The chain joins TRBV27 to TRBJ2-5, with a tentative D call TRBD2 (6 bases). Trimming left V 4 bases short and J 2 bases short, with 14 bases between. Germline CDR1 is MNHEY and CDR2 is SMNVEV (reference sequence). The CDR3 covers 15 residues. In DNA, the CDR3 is TGTGCCAGCAGTTGGAGGGCGGGGTCACAAGAGACCCAGTACTTC. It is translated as CASSWRAGSQETQYF.

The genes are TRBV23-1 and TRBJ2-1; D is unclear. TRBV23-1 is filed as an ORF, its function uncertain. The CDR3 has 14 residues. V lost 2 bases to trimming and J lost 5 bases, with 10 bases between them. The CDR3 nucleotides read TGCGCCAGCAGTCAAGCAGGTACACACAATGAGCAGTTCTTC. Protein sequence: CASSQAGTHNEQFF.

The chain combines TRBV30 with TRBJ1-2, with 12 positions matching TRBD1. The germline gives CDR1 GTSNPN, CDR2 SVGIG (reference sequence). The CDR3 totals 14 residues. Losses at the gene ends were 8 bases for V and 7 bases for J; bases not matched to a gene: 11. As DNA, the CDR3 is TGTGCCACAAAACCGAGGGACAGGGGGCTTGGCTACACCTTC. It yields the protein CATKPRDRGLGYTF. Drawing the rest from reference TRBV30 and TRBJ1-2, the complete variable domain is SQTIHQWPATLVQPVGSPLSLECTVEGTSNPNLYWYRQAAGRGLQLLFYSVGIGQISSEVPQNLSASRPQDRQFILSSKKLLLSDSGFYLCATKPRDRGLGYTFGSGTRLTVV.

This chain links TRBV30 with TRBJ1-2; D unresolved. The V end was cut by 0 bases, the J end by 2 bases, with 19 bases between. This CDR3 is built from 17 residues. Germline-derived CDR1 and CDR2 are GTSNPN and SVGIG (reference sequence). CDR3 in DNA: TGTGCCTGGAGTGTATGGGCGGCGGGGAAATTGAACTATGGCTACACCTTC. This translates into CAWSVWAAGKLNYGYTF.

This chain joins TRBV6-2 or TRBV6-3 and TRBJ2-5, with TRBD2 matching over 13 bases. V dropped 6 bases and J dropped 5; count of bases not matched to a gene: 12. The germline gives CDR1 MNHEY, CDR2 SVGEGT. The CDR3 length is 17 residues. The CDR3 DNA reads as TGTGCCAGCAGCTCCGGCTGGGGACTAGCGGGGTTGGAGACCCAGTACTTC. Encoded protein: CASSSGWGLAGLETQYF.

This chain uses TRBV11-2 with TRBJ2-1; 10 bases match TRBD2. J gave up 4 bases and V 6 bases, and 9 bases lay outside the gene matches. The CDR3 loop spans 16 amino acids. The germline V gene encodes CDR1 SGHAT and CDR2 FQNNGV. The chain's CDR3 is CASRRPGLALYNEQFF. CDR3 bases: TGTGCCAGCAGACGGCCGGGACTAGCGTTGTACAATGAGCAGTTCTTC.

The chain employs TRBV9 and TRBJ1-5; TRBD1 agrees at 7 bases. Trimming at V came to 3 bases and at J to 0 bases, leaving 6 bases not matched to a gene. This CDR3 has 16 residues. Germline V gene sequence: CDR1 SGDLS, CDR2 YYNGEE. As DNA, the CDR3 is TGTGCCAGCAGCGGGGGACAGCCGAATAGCAATCAGCCCCAGCATTTT. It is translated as CASSGGQPNSNQPQHF.

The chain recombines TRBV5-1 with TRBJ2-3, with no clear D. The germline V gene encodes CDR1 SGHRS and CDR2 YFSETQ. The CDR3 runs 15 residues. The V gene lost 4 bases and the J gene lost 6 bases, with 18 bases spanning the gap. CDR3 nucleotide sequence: TGCGCCAGCAGCGCTACCTTCTTTAATCGGGATACGCAGTATTTT. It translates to CASSATFFNRDTQYF.

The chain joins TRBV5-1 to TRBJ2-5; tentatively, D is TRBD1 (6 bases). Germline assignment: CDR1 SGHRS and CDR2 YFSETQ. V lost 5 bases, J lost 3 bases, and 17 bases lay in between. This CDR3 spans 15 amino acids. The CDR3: CASRSVPGVEETQYF. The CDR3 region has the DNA TGCGCCAGCAGGTCGGTACCAGGGGTCGAAGAGACCCAGTACTTC. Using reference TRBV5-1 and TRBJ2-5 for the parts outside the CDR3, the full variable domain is KAGVTQTPRYLIKTRGQQVTLSCSPISGHRSVSWYQQTPGQGLQFLFEYFSETQRNKGNFPGRFSGRQFSNSRSEMNVSTLELGDSALYLCASRSVPGVEETQYFGPGTRLLVL.

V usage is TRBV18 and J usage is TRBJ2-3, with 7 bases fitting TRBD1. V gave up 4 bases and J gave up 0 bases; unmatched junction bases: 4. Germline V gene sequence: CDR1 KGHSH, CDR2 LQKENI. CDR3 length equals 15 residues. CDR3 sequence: CASSLGQPSTDTQYF. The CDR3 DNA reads TGTGCCAGCTCACTGGGACAGCCGAGCACAGATACGCAGTATTTT.

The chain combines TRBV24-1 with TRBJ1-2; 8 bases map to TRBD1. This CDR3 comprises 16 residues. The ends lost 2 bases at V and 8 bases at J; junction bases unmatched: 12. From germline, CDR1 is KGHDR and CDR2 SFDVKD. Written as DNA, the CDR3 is TGTGCCACCAGTGATTATCCGGGACAGGACCCTAGAGGCTACACCTTC. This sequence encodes CATSDYPGQDPRGYTF.

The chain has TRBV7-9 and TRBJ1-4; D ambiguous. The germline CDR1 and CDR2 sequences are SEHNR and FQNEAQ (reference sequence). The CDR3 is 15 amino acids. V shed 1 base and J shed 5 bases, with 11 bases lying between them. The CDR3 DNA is TGTGCCAGCAGCTTAGTATCAAGCATGAATGAAAAACTGTTTTTT. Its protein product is CASSLVSSMNEKLFF.

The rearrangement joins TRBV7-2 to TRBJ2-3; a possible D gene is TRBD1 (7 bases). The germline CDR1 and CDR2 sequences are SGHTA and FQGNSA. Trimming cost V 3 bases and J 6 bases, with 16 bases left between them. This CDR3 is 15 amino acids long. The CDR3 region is CASSLAGGGGDTQYF. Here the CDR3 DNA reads TGTGCCAGCAGCTTGGCGGGTGGAGGGGGCGATACGCAGTATTTT.

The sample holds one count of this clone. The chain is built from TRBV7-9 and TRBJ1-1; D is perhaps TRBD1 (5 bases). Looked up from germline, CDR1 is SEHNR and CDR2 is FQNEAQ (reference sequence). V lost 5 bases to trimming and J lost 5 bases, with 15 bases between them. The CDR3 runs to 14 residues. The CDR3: CASSPYQGGTEAFF. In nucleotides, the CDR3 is TGTGCCAGCAGCCCTTATCAGGGAGGGACTGAAGCTTTCTTT.

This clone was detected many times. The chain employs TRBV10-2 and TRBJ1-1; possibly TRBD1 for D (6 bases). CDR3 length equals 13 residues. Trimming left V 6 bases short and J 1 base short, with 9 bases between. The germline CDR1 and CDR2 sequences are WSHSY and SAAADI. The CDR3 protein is CASSWTANTEAFF. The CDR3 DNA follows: TGCGCCAGCAGCTGGACAGCGAACACTGAAGCTTTCTTT.

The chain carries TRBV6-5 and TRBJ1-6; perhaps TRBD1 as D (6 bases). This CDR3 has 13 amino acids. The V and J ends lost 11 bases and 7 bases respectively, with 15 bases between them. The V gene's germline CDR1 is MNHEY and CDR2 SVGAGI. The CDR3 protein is CAGGRGVNSPLHF. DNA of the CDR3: TGTGCCGGGGGGAGGGGGGTCAATTCACCCCTCCACTTT.

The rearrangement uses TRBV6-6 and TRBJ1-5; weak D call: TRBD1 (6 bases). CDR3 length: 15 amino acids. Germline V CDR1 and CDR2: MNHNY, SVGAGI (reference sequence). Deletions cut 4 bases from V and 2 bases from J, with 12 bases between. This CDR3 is CASSSRQDGNQPQHF. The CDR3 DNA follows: TGTGCCAGCAGTTCCAGACAGGATGGCAATCAGCCCCAGCATTTT.

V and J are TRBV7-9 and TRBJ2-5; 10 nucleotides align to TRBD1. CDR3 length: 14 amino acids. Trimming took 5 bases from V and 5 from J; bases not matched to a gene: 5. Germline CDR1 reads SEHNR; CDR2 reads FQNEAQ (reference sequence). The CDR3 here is CASSPDRGRETQYF. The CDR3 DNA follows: TGTGCCAGCAGCCCTGACAGGGGGCGCGAGACCCAGTACTTC.

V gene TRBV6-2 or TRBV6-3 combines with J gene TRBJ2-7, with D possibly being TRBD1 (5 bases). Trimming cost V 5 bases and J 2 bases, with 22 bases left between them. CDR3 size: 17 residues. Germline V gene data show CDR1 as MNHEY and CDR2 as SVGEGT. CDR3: CASSPSPTALLTYEQYF. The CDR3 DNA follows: TGTGCCAGCAGTCCCTCCCCGACAGCACTCTTAACCTACGAGCAGTACTTC.

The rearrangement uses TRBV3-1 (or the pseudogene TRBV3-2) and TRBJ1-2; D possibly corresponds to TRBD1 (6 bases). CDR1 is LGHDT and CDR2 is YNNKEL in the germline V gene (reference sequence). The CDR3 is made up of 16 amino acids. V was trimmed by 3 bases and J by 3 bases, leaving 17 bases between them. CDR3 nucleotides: TGTGCCAGCAGCCATGAACAGGGTAATTGGTACTATGGCTACACCTTC. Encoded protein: CASSHEQGNWYYGYTF.

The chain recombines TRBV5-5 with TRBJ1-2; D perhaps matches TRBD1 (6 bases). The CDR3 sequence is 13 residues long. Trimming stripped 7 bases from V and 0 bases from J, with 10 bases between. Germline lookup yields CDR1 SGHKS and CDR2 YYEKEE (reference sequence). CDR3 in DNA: TGTGCCAGCGCACAGGGAGCTAACTATGGCTACACCTTC. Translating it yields CASAQGANYGYTF.

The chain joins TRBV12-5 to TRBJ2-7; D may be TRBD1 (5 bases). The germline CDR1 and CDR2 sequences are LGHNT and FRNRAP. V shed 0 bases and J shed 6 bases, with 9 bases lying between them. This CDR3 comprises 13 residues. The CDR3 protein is CASGLVVGVEQYF. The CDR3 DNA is TGTGCTAGTGGTTTGGTAGTAGGGGTCGAGCAGTACTTC. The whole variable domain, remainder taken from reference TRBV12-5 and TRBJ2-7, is DARVTQTPRHKVTEMGQEVTMRCQPILGHNTVFWYRQTMMQGLELLAYFRNRAPLDDSGMPKDRFSAEMPDATLATLKIQPSEPRDSAVYFCASGLVVGVEQYFGPGTRLTVT.

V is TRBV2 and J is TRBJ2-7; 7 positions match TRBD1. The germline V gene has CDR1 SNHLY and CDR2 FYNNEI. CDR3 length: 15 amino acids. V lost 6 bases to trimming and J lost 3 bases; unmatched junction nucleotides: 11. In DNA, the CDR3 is TGTGCCAGCAGGGCAGCAGGGGGTAGATTCTACGAGCAGTACTTC. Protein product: CASRAAGGRFYEQYF.

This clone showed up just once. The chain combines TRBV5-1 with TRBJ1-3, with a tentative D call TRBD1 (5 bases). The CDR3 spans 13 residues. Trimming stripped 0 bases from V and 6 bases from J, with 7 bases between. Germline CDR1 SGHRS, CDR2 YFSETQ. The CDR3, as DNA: TGCGCCAGCAGCTTGGGACAGCTAAACACCATATATTTT. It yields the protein CASSLGQLNTIYF.

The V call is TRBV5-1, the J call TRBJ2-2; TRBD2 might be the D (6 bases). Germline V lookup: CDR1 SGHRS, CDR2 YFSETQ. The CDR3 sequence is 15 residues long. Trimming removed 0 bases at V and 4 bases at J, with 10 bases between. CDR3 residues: CASSLDTGVTGELFF. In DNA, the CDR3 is TGCGCCAGCAGCTTGGATACGGGGGTCACCGGGGAGCTGTTTTTT.

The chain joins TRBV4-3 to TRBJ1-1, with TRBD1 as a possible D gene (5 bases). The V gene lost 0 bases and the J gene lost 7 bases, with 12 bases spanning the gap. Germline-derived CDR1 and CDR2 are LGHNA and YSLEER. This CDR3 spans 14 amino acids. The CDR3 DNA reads TGCGCCAGCAGCCAAGATCATGGTAGGGGTGAAGCTTTCTTT. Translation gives CASSQDHGRGEAFF.

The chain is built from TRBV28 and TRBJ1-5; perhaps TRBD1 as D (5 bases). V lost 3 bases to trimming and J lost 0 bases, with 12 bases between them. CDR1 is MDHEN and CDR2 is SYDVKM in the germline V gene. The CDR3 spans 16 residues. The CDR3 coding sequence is TGTGCCAGCAGTTTCTATAAGGGACTTAGCAATCAGCCCCAGCATTTT. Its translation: CASSFYKGLSNQPQHF.